This T cell receptor (beta chain) was retrieved from a study of blood T cell repertoires in COVID-19. Assay used: immunoSEQ multiplex PCR; TCRdb lists only in-frame clones, some missing. The table shows 350,000 to 500,000 clones, with roughly 89% occurring only once. The sequencing sample was made of peripheral blood. The source is a man aged 18 to 29 with COVID-19, enrolled during active disease.

The CDR3 DNA is TGTGCCAGTAGTATTGGAGGCAGAGTTCCTGGCGAGCAGTACTTC. Protein sequence: CASSIGGRVPGEQYF. The rearrangement joins TRBV19 to TRBJ2-7; D perhaps matches TRBD2 (5 bases). This CDR3 contains 15 residues. V lost 3 bases and J lost 6, with 18 bases in between. Germline CDR1 is LNHDA and CDR2 is SQIVND (reference sequence).